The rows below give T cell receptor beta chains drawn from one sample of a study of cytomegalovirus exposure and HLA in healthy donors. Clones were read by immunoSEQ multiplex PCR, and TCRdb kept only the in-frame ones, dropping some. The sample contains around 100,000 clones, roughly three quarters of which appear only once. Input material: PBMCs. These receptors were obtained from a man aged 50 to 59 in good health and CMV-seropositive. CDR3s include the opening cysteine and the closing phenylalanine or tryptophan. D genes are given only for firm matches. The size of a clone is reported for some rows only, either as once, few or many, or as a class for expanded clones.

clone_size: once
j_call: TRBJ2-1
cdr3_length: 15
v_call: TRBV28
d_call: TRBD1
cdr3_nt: TGTGCCAGCAGCCCGGGACAGATCTCCTACAATGAGCAGTTCTTC
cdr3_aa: CASSPGQISYNEQFF

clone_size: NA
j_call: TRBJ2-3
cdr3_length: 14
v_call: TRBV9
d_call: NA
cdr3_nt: TGTGCCAGCAGCGTACTAGGGGGCACAGATACGCAGTATTTT
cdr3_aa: CASSVLGGTDTQYF

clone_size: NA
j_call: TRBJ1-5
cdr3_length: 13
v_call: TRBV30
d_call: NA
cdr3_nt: TGTGCCTGGAGTGCTCAGGGGCGCCAGCCCCAGCATTTT
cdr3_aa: CAWSAQGRQPQHF

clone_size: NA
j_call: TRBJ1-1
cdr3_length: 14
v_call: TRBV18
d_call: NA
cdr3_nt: TGTGCCAGCTCACCACCGTCATTGAACACTGAAGCTTTCTTT
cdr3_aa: CASSPPSLNTEAFF

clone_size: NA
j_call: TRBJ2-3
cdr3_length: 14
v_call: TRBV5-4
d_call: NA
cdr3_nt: TGTGCCAGCAGCTTGGTACTAAGTTCAGATACGCAGTATTTT
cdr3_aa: CASSLVLSSDTQYF

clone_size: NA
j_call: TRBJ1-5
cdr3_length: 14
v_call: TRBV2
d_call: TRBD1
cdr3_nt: TGTGCCAGCACCCCGGGACAGGGACAGTTGCCCCAGCATTTT
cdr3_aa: CASTPGQGQLPQHF

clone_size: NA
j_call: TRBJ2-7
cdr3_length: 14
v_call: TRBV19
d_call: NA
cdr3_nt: TGTGCCAGTAGTATAGCGGCCAGCGACTACGAGCAGTACTTC
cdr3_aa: CASSIAASDYEQYF

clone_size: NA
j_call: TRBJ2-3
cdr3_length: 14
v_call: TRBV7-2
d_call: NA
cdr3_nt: TGTGCCAGCAGCTTGACAGGCCTGAATCATCCGCAGTATTTT
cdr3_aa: CASSLTGLNHPQYF

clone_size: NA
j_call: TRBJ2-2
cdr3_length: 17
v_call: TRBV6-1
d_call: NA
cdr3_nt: TGTGCCAGCAGTGCCTATACTAGCAATCCTTACACCGGGGAGCTGTTTTTT
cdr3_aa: CASSAYTSNPYTGELFF

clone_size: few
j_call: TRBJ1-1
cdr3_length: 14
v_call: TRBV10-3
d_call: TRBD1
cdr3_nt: TGTGCCATCAATCGACAGGGGGGAAACACTGAAGCTTTCTTT
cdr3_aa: CAINRQGGNTEAFF

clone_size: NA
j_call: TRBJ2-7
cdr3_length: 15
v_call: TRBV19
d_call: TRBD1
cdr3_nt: TGTGCCAGTTCAGGCGGGGACAGGGTTACCTACGAGCAGTACTTC
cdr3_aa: CASSGGDRVTYEQYF

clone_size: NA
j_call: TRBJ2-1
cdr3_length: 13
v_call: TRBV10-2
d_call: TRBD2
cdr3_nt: TGCGCCAGCGGTTATAGCGGGAGTGATGAGCAGTTCTTC
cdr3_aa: CASGYSGSDEQFF

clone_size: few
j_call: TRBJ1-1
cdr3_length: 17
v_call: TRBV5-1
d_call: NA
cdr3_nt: TGCGCCAGCAGCCCGGGACATTCCAGGGCGATGAACACTGAAGCTTTCTTT
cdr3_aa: CASSPGHSRAMNTEAFF

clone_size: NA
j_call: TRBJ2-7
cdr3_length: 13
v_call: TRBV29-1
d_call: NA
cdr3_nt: TGCAGCGGAGGAACCGGGACCGGGGGCGAGCAGTACTTC
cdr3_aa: CSGGTGTGGEQYF

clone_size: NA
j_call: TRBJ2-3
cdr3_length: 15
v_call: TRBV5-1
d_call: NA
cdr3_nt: TGCGCCAGCAGCTTGGGGGGGGACGTTTCAGATACGCAGTATTTT
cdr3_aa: CASSLGGDVSDTQYF

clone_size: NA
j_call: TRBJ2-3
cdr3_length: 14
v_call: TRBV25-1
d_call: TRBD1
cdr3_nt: TGTGCCAGCAGTGGTGTACAGGGGGTAGATACGCAGTATTTT
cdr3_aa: CASSGVQGVDTQYF

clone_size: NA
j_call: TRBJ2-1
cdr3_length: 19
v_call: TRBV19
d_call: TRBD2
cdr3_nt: TGTGCCAGTAACCCCGGGACTAGCGGGACCTGGGGGTCCTACAATGAGCAGTTCTTC
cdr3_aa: CASNPGTSGTWGSYNEQFF

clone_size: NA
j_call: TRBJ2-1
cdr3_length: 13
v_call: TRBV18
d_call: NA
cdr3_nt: TGTGCCAGCTCCGCTGACATAAACAATGAGCAGTTCTTC
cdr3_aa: CASSADINNEQFF

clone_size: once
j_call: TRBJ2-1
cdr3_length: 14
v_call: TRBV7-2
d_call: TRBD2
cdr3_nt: TGTGCCAGCAGCTCCTTAGCGGGAGGGGGTGAGCAGTTCTTC
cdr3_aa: CASSSLAGGGEQFF

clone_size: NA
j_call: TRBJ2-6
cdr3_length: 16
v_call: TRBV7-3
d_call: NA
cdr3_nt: TGTGCCAGCAGACCTGGAGGAATGGCTGGGGCCAACGTCCTGACTTTC
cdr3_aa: CASRPGGMAGANVLTF

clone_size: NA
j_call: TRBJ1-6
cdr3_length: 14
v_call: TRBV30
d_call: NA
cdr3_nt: TGTGCCTGGAGTGTACGGGGGGGACAATCACCCCTCCACTTT
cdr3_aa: CAWSVRGGQSPLHF

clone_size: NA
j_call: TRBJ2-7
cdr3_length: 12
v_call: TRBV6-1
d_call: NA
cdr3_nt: TGTGCCAGCAGTGAACAGGGGTACGAGCAGTACTTC
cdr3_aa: CASSEQGYEQYF

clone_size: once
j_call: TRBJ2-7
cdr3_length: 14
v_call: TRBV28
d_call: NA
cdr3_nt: TGTGCCAGCAGTTTGCCAGGCTCAACCTACGAGCAGTACTTC
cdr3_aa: CASSLPGSTYEQYF

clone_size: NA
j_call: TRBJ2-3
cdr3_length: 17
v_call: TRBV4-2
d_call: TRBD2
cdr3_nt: TGTGCCAGCAGCCAAGATTGGGCGGGAGGGCCTTCAGATACGCAGTATTTT
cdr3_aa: CASSQDWAGGPSDTQYF

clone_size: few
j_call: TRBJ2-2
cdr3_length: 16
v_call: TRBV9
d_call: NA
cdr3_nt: TGTGCCAGCAGCGTAGTGGGGGGACCCAACACCGGGGAGCTGTTTTTT
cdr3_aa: CASSVVGGPNTGELFF

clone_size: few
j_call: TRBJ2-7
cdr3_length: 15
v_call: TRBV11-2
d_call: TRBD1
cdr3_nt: TGTGCCAGCAGCTTAGGGGACAGGGCTCGGGACGAGCAGTACTTC
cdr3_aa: CASSLGDRARDEQYF

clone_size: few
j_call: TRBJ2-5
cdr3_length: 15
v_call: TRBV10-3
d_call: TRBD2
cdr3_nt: TGTGCCATCAGCGACCGGGGGGACTGGCAAGAGACCCAGTACTTC
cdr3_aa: CAISDRGDWQETQYF

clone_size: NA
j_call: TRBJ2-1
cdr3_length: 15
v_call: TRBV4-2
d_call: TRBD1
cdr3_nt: TGTGCCAGCAGCCCACAGAGAACAGGGGTGGATGAGCAGTTCTTC
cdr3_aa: CASSPQRTGVDEQFF

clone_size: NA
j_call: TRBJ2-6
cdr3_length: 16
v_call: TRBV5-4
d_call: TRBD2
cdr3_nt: TGTGCCAGCAGCCGGGGGGGGAGCACTGGGGCCAACGTCCTGACTTTC
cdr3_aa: CASSRGGSTGANVLTF

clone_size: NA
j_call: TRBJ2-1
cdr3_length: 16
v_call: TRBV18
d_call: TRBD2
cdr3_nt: TGTGCCAGCTCACCACCTGAGGGTAGCGGGAGGGCCTGGCAGTTCTTC
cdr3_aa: CASSPPEGSGRAWQFF

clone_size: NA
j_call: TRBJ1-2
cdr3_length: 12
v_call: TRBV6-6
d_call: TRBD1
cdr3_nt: TGTGCCAGCACTAGGACAGGGGAGGGCTACACCTTC
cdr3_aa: CASTRTGEGYTF

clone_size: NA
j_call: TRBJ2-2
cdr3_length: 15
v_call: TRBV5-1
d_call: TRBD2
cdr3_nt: TGCGCCAGCAGCCCCGGACTAGTTAGCACCGGGGAGCTGTTTTTT
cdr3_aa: CASSPGLVSTGELFF

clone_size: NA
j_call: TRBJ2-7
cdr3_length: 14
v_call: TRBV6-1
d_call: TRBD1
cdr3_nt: TGTGCCAGCAGTGAAGGGACAGGGATTTACGAGCAGTACTTC
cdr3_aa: CASSEGTGIYEQYF

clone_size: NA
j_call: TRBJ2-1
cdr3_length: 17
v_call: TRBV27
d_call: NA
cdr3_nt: TGTGCCAGCACCAATTTCCAGGGGGGCCTTCTCCGGGGTGAGCAGTTCTTC
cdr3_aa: CASTNFQGGLLRGEQFF

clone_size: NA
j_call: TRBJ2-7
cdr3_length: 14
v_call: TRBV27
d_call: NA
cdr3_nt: TGTGCCAGCAGTTTATCTAGCGGCCCGTTTGAGCAGTACTTC
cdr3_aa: CASSLSSGPFEQYF

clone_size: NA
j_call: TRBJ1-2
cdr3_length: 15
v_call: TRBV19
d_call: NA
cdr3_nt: TGTGCCAGCGAACCCTCGCAGAGGGGGGGCTATGGCTACACCTTC
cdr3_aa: CASEPSQRGGYGYTF

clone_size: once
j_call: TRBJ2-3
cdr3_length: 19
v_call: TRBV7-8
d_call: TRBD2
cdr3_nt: TGTGCCAGCAGCTTAAGCCTAGCGGGAGGGTTGACCAGACCCAGTACGCAGTATTTT
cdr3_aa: CASSLSLAGGLTRPSTQYF

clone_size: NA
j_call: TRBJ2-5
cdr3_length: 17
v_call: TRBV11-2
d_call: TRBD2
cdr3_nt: TGTGCCAGCAGCTTAGATGTCCAAGCGGGAGGCCGGGAGACCCAGTACTTC
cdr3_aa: CASSLDVQAGGRETQYF

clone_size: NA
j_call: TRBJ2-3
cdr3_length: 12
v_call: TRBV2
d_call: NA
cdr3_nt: TGTGCCAGCGGACAGCGCACAGATACGCAGTATTTT
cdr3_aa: CASGQRTDTQYF

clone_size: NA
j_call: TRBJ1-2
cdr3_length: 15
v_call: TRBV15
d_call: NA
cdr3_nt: TGTGCCACCAGCAGACCGGAGCCAGTTAACTATGGCTACACCTTC
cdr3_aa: CATSRPEPVNYGYTF

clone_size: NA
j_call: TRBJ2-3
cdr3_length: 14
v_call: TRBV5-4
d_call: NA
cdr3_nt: TGTGCCAGCAGCTTAACCAGGGTACCAGATACGCAGTATTTT
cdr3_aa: CASSLTRVPDTQYF

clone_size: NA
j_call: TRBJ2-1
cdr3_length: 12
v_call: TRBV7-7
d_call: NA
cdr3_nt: TGTGCCAGCAGCTCTACGACAGGTGAGCAGTTCTTC
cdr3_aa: CASSSTTGEQFF

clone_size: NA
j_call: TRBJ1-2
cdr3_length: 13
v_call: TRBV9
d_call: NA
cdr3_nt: TGTGCCAGCAGCGTACGTGAGGGAGACGGCTACACCTTC
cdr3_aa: CASSVREGDGYTF

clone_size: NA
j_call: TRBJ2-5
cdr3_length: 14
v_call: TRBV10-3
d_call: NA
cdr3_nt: TGTGCCATCAGCGCGGGACAGAGCAAAGAGACCCAGTACTTC
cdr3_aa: CAISAGQSKETQYF

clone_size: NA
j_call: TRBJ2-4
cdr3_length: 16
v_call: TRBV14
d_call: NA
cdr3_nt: TGTGCCAGCAGCCACACCTACCCGGGATCCAAAAACATTCAGTACTTC
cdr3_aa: CASSHTYPGSKNIQYF

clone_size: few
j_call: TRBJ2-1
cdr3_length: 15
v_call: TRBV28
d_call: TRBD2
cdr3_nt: TGTGCCAGCCGATCTAGCGGGAGGGACTACAATGAGCAGTTCTTC
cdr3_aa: CASRSSGRDYNEQFF

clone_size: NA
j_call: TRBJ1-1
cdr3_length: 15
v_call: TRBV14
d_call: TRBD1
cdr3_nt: TGTGCCAGCACTTTGAGGACAGGGAGGGACACTGAAGCTTTCTTT
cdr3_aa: CASTLRTGRDTEAFF

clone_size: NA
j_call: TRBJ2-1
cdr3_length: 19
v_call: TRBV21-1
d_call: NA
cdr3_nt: TGTGCCAGCAGCCCAGGCCGGGAGGCCCTTGTCCCACAATTATATGAGCAGTTCTTC
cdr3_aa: CASSPGREALVPQLYEQFF

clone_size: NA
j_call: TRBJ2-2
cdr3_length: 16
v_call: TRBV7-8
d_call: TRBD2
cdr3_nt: TGTGCCAGCAGCTTAATTAGCGGGACTAACACCGGGGAGCTGTTTTTT
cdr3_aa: CASSLISGTNTGELFF

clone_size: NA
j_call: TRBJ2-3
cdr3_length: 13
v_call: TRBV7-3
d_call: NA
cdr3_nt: TGTGCCAGCAGCTTGGCAATCACAGATACGCAGTATTTT
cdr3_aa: CASSLAITDTQYF

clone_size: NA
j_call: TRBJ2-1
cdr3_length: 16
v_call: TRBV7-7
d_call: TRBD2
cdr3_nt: TGTGCCAGCAGCCCTGGACTAGCGGGAGGTATATATGGGCAGTTCTTC
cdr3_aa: CASSPGLAGGIYGQFF

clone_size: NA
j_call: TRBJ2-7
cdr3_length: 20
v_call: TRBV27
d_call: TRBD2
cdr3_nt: TGTGCCAGCAGTTTAAGCTGGGCGGGGCTAGCGGGAGGGAGCTCCTACGAGCAGTACTTC
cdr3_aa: CASSLSWAGLAGGSSYEQYF

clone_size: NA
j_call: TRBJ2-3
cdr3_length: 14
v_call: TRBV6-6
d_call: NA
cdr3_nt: TGTGCCAGCAGAAACGGACAGAACTCAGATACGCAGTATTTT
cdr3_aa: CASRNGQNSDTQYF

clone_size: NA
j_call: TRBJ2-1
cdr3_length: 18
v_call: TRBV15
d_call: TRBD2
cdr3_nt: TGTGCCACCAGCAGAGTTTCTAGCGGGATGAGCTCCTACAATGAGCAGTTCTTC
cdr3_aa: CATSRVSSGMSSYNEQFF

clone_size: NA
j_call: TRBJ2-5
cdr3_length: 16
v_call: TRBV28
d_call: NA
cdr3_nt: TGTGCCAGCAGTCACCCTCCCGGACAGTCCAACCGGTCCCAGTACTTC
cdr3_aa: CASSHPPGQSNRSQYF